Listed below are T cell receptor beta chains from one sample, sequenced in a study of T cell clones after liver transplantation. Profiling relied on immunoSEQ multiplex PCR, and the TCRdb table lists in-frame clones only, not all of them. The data hold tens of thousands of clones, with roughly 80% observed a single time. The sample consisted of CD4+ T cells from blood, taken 12 months after liver transplant. All receptors derive from a human patient who received a liver transplant. Some T cells may trace back to the graft donor. Both conserved end residues are part of each CDR3. The order of the fields is V gene, D gene, J gene, clone size, CDR3 DNA, CDR3 protein. The D gene is left open where the match is weak. Clone size is stated in some rows and not others, as once, few, many or a class when expanded.

v_call: TRBV5-1; d_call: NA; j_call: TRBJ2-7; clone_size: NA; cdr3_nt: TGCGCCAGCAGCTCCCAGGGGGGGATCTCCTACGAGCAGTACTTC; cdr3_aa: CASSSQGGISYEQYF
v_call: TRBV18; d_call: TRBD1; j_call: TRBJ2-6; clone_size: few; cdr3_nt: TGTGCCAGCTCACCTGGACAGGGGGCGACCTCTGGGGCCAACGTCCTGACTTTC; cdr3_aa: CASSPGQGATSGANVLTF
v_call: TRBV11-2; d_call: NA; j_call: TRBJ2-7; clone_size: NA; cdr3_nt: TGTGCCAGCAGTTCCTCTCCCATATCCTACGAGCAGTACTTC; cdr3_aa: CASSSSPISYEQYF
v_call: TRBV7-3; d_call: TRBD2; j_call: TRBJ2-3; clone_size: NA; cdr3_nt: TGTGCCAGCAGGGCCCAAAGCGGGAGAGGCTTGACAGATACGCAGTATTTT; cdr3_aa: CASRAQSGRGLTDTQYF
v_call: TRBV6-1; d_call: TRBD1; j_call: TRBJ2-1; clone_size: NA; cdr3_nt: TGTGCCAGCAGTGAATCGGACAGGGCTCCATACAATGAGCAGTTCTTC; cdr3_aa: CASSESDRAPYNEQFF
v_call: TRBV6-6; d_call: NA; j_call: TRBJ2-1; clone_size: NA; cdr3_nt: TGTGCCAGCAGTTACCGCGGCGGATCCTCCTACAATGAGCAGTTCTTC; cdr3_aa: CASSYRGGSSYNEQFF
v_call: TRBV27; d_call: NA; j_call: TRBJ2-1; clone_size: once; cdr3_nt: TGTGCCAGCAGTCGTGCGCACTCCTACAATGAGCAGTTCTTC; cdr3_aa: CASSRAHSYNEQFF
v_call: TRBV6-1; d_call: TRBD2; j_call: TRBJ2-1; clone_size: NA; cdr3_nt: TGTGCCAGCAGTTTGTGGGGGGGGAAGGAGTTCTTC; cdr3_aa: CASSLWGGKEFF
v_call: TRBV18; d_call: NA; j_call: TRBJ2-5; clone_size: NA; cdr3_nt: TGTGCCAGCTCACCACCTAGTACAGCCCAAGAGACCCAGTACTTC; cdr3_aa: CASSPPSTAQETQYF
v_call: TRBV11-2; d_call: NA; j_call: TRBJ1-5; clone_size: NA; cdr3_nt: TGTGCCAGCAGCTTAGGTTATAGGCAGCCCCAGCATTTT; cdr3_aa: CASSLGYRQPQHF
v_call: TRBV6-5; d_call: NA; j_call: TRBJ1-2; clone_size: NA; cdr3_nt: TGTGCCAGCACCCGGGGGAATGGCTACACCTTC; cdr3_aa: CASTRGNGYTF
v_call: TRBV18; d_call: TRBD2; j_call: TRBJ2-2; clone_size: NA; cdr3_nt: TGTGCCAGCTCACCGCTTGCGTTGCGGGAGGACACCGGGGAGCTGTTTTTT; cdr3_aa: CASSPLALREDTGELFF
v_call: TRBV7-2; d_call: TRBD1; j_call: TRBJ1-4; clone_size: few; cdr3_nt: TGTGCCAGCAGCTTCTATGGGACAGGGGAGAAGGAAAAACTGTTTTTT; cdr3_aa: CASSFYGTGEKEKLFF
v_call: TRBV12-2; d_call: NA; j_call: TRBJ1-2; clone_size: NA; cdr3_nt: TGTGCAAGTCGCTTAGAAACCTGGGGAGAAAACGATAACTATGGCTACACCTTC; cdr3_aa: CASRLETWGENDNYGYTF
v_call: TRBV11-2; d_call: NA; j_call: TRBJ2-1; clone_size: NA; cdr3_nt: TGTGCCAGCTGGGGGTTCTCCTACAATGAGCAGTTCTTC; cdr3_aa: CASWGFSYNEQFF